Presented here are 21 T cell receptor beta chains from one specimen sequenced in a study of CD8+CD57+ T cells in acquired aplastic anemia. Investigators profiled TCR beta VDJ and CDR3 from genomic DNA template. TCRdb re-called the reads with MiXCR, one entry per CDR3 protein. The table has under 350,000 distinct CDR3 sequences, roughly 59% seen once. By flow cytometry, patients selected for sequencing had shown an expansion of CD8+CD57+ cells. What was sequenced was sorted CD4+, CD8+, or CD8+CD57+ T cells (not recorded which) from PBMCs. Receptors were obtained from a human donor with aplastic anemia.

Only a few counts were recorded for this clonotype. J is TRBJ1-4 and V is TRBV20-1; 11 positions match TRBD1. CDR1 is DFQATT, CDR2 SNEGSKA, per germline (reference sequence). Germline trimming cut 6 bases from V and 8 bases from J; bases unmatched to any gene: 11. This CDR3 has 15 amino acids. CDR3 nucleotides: TGCAGTGCAACGGACCCGGGACAGGGGGGCGAAAAACTGTTTTTT. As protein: CSATDPGQGGEKLFF.

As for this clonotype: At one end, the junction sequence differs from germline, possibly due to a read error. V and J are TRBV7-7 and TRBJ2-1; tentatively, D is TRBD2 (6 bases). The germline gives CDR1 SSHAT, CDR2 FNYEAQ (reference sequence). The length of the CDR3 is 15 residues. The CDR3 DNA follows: TGTGCTAGCAGCTTACGGCGGGACGGGTGGAATGAGCAGTTCTTC. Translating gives CASSLRRDGWNEQFF. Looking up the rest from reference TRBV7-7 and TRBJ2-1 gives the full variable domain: GAGVSQSPRYKVTKRGQDVTLRCDPISSHATLYWYQQALGQGPEFLTYFNYEAQPDKSGLPSDRFSAERPEGSISTLTIQRTEQRDSAMYRCASSLRRDGWNEQFFGPGTRLTVL.

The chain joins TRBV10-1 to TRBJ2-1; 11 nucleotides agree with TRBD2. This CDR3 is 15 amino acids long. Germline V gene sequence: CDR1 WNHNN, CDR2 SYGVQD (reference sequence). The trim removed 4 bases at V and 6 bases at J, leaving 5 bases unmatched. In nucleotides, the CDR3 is TGCGCCAGCAGTGGGTCTACTAGCGGGGGCAATGAGCAGTTCTTC. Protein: CASSGSTSGGNEQFF.

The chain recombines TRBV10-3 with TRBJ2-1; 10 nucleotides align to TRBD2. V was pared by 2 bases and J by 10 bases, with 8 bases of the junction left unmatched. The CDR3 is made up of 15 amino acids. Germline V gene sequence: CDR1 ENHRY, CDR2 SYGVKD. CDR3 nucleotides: TGTGCCATCAGTGAGCCTAGCGGGGGATGGGAAGAGCAGTTCTTC. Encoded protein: CAISEPSGGWEEQFF.

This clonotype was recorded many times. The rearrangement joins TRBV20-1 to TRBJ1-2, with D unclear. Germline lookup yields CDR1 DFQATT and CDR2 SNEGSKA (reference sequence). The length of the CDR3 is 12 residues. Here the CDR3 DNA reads TGCAGGGTCAGGCCGGTGGAGGATGGCTACACCTTC. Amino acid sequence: CRVRPVEDGYTF.

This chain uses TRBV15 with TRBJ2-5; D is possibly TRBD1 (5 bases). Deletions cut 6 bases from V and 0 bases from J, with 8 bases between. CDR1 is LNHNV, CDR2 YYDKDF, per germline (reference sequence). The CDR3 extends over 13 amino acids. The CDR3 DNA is TGTGCCACCAGTAACAGGCACCAAGAGACCCAGTACTTC. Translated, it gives CATSNRHQETQYF.

The CDR3 sequence is CASSLFGTEAFF. The CDR3 DNA follows: TGTGCCAGCAGCCTATTTGGCACTGAAGCTTTCTTT. The chain uses TRBV11-3 and TRBJ1-1; D unresolved. The CDR3 runs to 12 residues. V lost 5 bases and J lost 4, with 8 bases in between. The germline CDR1 and CDR2 sequences are SGHNT and YENEEA. Using reference TRBV11-3 and TRBJ1-1 for the parts outside the CDR3, the full variable domain is EAGVVQSPRYKIIEKKQPVAFWCNPISGHNTLYWYLQNLGQGPELLIRYENEEAVDDSQLPKDRFSAERLKGVDSTLKIQPAELGDSAVYLCASSLFGTEAFFGQGTRLTVV.

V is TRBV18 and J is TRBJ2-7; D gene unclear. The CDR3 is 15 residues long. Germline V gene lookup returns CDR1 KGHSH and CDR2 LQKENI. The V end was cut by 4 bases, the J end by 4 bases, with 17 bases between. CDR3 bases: TGTGCCAGCTCACTATCAGGCCCCCTAACTTACGAGCAGTACTTC. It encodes CASSLSGPLTYEQYF.

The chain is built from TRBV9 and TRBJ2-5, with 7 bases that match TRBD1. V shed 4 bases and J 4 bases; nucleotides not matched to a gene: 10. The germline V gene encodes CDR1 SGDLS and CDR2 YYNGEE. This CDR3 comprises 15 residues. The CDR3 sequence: CASSPGTVGPETQYF. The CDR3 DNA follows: TGTGCCAGCAGCCCCGGGACAGTCGGGCCAGAGACCCAGTACTTC. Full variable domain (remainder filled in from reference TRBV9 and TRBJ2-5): DSGVTQTPKHLITATGQRVTLRCSPRSGDLSVYWYQQSLDQGLQFLIQYYNGEERAKGNILERFSAQQFPDLHSELNLSSLELGDSALYFCASSPGTVGPETQYFGPGTRLLVL.

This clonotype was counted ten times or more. In DNA, the CDR3 is TGTGCCAGCACCAGGACAACAACTAATGAAAAACTGTTTTTT. Its protein is CASTRTTTNEKLFF. The gene calls are TRBV2 and TRBJ1-4; D may be TRBD1 (5 bases). The CDR3 totals 14 residues. V lost 7 bases to trimming and J lost 0 bases, with 9 bases between them. Looked up from germline, CDR1 is SNHLY and CDR2 is FYNNEI. Variable domain in full (rest from reference TRBV2 and TRBJ1-4): EPEVTQTPSHQVTQMGQEVILRCVPISNHLYFYWYRQILGQKVEFLVSFYNNEISEKSEIFDDQFSVERPDGSNFTLKIRSTKLEDSAMYFCASTRTTTNEKLFFGSGTQLSVL.

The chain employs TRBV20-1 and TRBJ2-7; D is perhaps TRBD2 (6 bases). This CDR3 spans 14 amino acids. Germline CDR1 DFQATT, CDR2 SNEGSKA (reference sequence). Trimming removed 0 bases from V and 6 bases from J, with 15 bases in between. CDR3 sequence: CSARDRLGGFEQYF. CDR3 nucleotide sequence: TGCAGTGCTAGAGATAGACTAGGAGGGTTCGAGCAGTACTTC.

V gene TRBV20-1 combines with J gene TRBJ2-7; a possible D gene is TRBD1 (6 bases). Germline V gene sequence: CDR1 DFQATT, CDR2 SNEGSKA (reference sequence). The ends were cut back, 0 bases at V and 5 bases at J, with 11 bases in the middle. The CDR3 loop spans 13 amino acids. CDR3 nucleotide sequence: TGCAGTGCTAGAGAGCCAGGGGTTAACGAGCAGTACTTC. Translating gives CSAREPGVNEQYF.

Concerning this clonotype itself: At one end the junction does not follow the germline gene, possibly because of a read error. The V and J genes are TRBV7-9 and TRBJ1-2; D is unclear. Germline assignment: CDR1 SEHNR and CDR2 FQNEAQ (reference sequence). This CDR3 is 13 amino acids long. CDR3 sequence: CASSQDNAYGYTF. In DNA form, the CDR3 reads TGCGCCAGCAGCCAGGATAACGCCTATGGCTACACCTTC.

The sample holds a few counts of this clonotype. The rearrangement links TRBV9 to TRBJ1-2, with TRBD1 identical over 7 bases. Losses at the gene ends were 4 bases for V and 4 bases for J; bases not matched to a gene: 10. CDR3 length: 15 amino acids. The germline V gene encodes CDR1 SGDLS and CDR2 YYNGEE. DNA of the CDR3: TGTGCCAGCAGCCCACGGGACAGTACGACCTATGGCTACACCTTC. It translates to CASSPRDSTTYGYTF.

The CDR3 loop reads CASSLGYLDRSQNTEAFF. Written as DNA, the CDR3 is TGTGCCAGCAGTTTAGGTTACCTGGACAGGTCACAGAACACTGAAGCTTTCTTT. This chain links TRBV12-3 or TRBV12-4 with TRBJ1-1, with 7 bases identical to TRBD1. V shed 1 base and J 1 base; nucleotides not matched to a gene: 12. The CDR3 spans 18 residues.

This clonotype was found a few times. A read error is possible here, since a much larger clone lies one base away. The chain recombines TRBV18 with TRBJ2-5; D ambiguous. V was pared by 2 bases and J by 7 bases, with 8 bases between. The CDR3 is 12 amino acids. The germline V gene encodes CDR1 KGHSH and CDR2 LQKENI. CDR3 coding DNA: TGTGCCAGCTCACCAGTGGAAGGGACCCAGTACTTC. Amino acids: CASSPVEGTQYF.

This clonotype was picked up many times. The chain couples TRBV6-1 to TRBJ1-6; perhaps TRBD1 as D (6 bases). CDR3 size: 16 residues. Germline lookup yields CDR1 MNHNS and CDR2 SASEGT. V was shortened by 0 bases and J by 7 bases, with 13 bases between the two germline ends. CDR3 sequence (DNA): TGTGCCAGCAGTGAAGCCGGCAGGGGTAACAATTCACCCCTCCACTTT. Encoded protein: CASSEAGRGNNSPLHF.

The CDR3 DNA is TGTGCCAGCCAAAATCCCCCGGGACAGGGAGCGTCGGGCACCGGGGAGCTGTTTTTT. Amino acid sequence: CASQNPPGQGASGTGELFF. The rearrangement joins TRBV25-1 to TRBJ2-2; 9 bases fit TRBD1. Germline lookup yields CDR1 MGHDK and CDR2 SYGVNS. The CDR3 runs 19 residues. The J segment lost 4 bases and the V segment lost 8 bases, leaving 20 bases of the junction unmatched.

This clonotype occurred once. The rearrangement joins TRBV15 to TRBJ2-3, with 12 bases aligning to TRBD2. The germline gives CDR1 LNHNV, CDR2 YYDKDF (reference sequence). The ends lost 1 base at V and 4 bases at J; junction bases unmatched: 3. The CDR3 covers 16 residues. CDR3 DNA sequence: TGTGCCACCAGCAGAGGACTAGCGGGAGCCCCAGATACGCAGTATTTT. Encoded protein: CATSRGLAGAPDTQYF.

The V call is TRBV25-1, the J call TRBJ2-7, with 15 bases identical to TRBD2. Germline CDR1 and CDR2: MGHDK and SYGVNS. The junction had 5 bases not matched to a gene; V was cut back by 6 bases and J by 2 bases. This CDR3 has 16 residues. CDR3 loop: CASSRTSGRAPYEQYF. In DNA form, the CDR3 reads TGTGCCAGCAGCCGGACTAGCGGGAGGGCCCCCTACGAGCAGTACTTC.

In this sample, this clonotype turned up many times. The chain's CDR3 is CASSLGQGLETQYF. The CDR3 region has the DNA TGCGCCAGCAGCTTGGGACAGGGATTAGAGACCCAGTACTTC. The genes are TRBV5-1 and TRBJ2-5; TRBD1 matches at 7 bases. Germline V gene data show CDR1 as SGHRS and CDR2 as YFSETQ. The CDR3 consists of 14 residues. J was trimmed by 4 bases and V by 0 bases; bases with no gene match: 3.